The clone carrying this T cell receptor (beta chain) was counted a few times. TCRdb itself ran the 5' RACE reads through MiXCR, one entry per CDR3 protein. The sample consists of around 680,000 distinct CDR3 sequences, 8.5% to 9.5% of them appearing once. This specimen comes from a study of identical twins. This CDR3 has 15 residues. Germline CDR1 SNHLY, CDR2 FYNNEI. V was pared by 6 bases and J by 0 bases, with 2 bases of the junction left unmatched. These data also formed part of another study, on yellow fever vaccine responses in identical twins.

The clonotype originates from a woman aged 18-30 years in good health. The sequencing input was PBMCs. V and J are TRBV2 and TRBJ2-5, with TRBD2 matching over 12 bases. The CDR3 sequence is CASRRLAGDQETQYF. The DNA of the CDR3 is TGTGCCAGCAGAAGACTAGCGGGAGACCAAGAGACCCAGTACTTC.